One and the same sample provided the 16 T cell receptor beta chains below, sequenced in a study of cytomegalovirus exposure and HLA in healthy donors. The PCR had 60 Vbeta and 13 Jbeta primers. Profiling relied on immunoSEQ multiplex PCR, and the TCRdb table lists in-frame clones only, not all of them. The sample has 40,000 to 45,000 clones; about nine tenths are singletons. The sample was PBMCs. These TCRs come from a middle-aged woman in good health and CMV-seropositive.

CDR3 in DNA: TGTGCCAGCAGTACATCCGGGACAGCTCGTGAAGCTTTCTTT. Translation gives CASSTSGTAREAFF. This sequence joins TRBV27 and TRBJ1-1, with 7 bases matching TRBD1. From germline, CDR1 is MNHEY and CDR2 SMNVEV (reference sequence). The length of the CDR3 is 14 residues. V trimming: 5 bases; J trimming: 7 bases; junction bases outside the gene matches: 10.

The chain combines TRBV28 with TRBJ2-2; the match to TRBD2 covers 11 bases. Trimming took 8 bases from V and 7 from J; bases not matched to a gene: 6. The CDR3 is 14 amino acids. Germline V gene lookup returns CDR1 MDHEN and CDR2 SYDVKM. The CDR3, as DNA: TGTGCCAGCGGCGGGGGACTAGCGGACGGGGAGCTGTTTTTT. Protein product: CASGGGLADGELFF.

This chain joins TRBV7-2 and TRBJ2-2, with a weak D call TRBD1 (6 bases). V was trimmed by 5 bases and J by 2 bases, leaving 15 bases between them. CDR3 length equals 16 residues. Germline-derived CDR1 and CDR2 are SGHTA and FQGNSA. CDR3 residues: CASSPQGRTNTGELFF. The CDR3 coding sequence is TGTGCCAGCAGCCCACAGGGCAGGACCAACACCGGGGAGCTGTTTTTT.

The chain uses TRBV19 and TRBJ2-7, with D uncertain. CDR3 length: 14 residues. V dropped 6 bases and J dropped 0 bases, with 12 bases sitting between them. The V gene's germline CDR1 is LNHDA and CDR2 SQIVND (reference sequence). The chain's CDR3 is CASRSISSSYEQYF. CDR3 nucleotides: TGTGCCAGTAGAAGTATTTCGAGCTCCTACGAGCAGTACTTC.

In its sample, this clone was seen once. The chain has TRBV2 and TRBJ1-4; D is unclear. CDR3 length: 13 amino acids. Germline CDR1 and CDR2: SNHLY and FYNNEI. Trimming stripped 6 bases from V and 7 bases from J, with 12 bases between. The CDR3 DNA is TGTGCCAGCAGCCGGGGTATTGGTGAAAAACTGTTTTTT. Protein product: CASSRGIGEKLFF.

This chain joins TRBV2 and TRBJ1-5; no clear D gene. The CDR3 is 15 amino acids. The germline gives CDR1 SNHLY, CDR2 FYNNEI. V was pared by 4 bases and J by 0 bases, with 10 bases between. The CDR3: CASSGNSNSNQPQHF. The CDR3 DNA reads TGTGCCAGCAGTGGGAACAGTAATAGCAATCAGCCCCAGCATTTT.

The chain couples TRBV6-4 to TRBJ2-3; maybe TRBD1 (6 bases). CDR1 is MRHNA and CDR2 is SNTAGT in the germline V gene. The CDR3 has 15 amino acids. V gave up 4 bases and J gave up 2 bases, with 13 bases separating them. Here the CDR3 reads CASSASGTPTDTQYF. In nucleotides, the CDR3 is TGTGCCAGCAGTGCCTCCGGGACACCCACAGATACGCAGTATTTT.

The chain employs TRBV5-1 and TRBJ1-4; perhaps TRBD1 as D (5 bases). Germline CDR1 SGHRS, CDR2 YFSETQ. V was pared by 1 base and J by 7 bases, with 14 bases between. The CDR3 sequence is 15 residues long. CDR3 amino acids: CASSLIGREGEKLFF. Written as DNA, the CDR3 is TGCGCCAGCAGCTTGATCGGCAGGGAGGGTGAAAAACTGTTTTTT.

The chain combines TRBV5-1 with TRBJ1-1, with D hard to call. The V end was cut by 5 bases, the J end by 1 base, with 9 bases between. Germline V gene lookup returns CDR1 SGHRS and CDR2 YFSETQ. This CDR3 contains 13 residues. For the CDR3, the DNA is TGCGCCAGCAGAAGCCTCCAGAACACTGAAGCTTTCTTT. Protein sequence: CASRSLQNTEAFF.

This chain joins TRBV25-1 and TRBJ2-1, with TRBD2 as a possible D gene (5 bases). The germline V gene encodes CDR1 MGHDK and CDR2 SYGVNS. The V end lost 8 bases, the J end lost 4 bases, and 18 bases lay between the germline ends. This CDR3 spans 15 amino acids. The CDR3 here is CASSPDYYDYNEQFF. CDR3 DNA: TGTGCCAGCTCACCCGACTACTACGATTACAATGAGCAGTTCTTC.

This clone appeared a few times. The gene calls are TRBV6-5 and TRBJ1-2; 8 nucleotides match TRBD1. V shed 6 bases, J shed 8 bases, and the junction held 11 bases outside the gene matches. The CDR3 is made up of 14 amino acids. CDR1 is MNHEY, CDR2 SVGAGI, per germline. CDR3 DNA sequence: TGTGCCAGCAGCCCGACAGGGGTGGCGCGCGGCTACACCTTC. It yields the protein CASSPTGVARGYTF.

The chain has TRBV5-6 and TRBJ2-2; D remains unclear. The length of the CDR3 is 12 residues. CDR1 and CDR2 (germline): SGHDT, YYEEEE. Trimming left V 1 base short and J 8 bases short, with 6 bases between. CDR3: CASSLWAGELFF. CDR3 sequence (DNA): TGTGCCAGCAGCTTGTGGGCGGGGGAGCTGTTTTTT.

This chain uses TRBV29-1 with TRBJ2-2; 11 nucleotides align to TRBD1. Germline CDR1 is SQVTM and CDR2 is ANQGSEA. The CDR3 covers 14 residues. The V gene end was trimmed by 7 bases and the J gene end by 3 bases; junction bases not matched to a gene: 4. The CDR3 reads CSGRTGGYTGELFF. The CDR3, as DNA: TGCAGCGGCCGGACAGGGGGCTACACCGGGGAGCTGTTTTTT.

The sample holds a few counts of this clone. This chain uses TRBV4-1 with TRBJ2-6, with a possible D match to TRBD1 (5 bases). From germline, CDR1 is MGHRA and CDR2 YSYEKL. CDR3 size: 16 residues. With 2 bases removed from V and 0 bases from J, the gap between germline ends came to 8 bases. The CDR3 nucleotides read TGCGCCAGCAGCCAAAGCGACAGCTCTGGGGCCAACGTCCTGACTTTC. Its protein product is CASSQSDSSGANVLTF.

As DNA, the CDR3 is TGTGCCAGCAGTCCCGGGACTAGCGAGACCCAGTACTTC. Protein: CASSPGTSETQYF. The rearrangement uses TRBV6-4 and TRBJ2-5; 9 bases match TRBD2. The CDR3 loop spans 13 amino acids. From germline, CDR1 is MRHNA and CDR2 SNTAGT. With 5 bases clipped from V and 5 bases from J, the junction kept 3 bases outside the gene matches.

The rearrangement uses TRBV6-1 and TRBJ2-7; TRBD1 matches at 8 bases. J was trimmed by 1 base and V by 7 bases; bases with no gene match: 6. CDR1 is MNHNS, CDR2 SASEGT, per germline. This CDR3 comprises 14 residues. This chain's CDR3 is CASTGTGESYEQYF. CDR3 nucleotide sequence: TGTGCCAGCACCGGGACAGGAGAGTCCTACGAGCAGTACTTC.